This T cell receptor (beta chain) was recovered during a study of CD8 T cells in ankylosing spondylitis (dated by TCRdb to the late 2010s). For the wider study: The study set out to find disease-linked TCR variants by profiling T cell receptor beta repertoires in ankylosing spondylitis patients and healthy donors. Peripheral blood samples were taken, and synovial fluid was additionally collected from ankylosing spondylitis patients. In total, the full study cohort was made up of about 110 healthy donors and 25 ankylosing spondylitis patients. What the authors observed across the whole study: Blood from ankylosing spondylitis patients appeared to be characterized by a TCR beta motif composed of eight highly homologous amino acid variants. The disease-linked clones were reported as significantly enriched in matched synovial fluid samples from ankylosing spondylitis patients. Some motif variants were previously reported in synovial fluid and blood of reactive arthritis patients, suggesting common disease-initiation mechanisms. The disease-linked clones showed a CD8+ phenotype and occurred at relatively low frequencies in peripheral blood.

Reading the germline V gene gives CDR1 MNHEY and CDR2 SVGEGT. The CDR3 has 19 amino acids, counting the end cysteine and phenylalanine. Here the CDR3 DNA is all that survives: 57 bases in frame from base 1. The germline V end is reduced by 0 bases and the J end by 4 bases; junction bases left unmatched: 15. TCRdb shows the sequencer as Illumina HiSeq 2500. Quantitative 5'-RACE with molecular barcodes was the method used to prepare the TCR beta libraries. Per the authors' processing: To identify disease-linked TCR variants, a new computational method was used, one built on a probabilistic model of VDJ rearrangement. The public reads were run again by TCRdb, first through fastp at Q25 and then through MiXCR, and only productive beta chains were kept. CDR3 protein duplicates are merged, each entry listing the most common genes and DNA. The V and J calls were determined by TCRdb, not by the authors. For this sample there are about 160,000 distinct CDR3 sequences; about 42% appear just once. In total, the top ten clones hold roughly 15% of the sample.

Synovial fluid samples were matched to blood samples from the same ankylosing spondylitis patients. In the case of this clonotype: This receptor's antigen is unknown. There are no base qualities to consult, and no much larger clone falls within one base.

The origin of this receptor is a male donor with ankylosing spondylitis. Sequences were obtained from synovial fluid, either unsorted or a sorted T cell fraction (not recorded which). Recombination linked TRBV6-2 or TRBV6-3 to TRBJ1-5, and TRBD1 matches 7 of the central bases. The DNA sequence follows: TGTGCCAGCAGTTACTCTCAATTATATTATACAGGGGCGAATCAGCCCCAGCATTTT. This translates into CASSYSQLYYTGANQPQHF.